Each of the 30 T cell receptor beta chains below was sequenced from the same sample in a study of response to subunit inactivated influenza vaccine. TCRdb independently ran MiXCR on the RT-PCR reads; one entry per CDR3 protein. The sample lists around 750,000 distinct CDR3 sequences, approximately 22% occurring once. Sequenced material: PBMCs from blood, taken around 5 days after vaccination. These receptors were obtained from a man in his fifties who received an inactivated influenza vaccine.

This CDR3 is CASSLSGPGNEQYF. The CDR3 DNA is TGCGCCAGCAGCTTGTCCGGACCCGGTAACGAGCAGTACTTC. The chain combines TRBV5-1 with TRBJ2-7; D gene uncertain. Germline CDR1 is SGHRS and CDR2 is YFSETQ. V was clipped by 1 base and J by 5 bases, with 13 bases between them. The length of the CDR3 is 14 residues.

This sequence joins TRBV7-9 and TRBJ1-1, with unresolved D. Trimming cost V 9 bases and J 4 bases, with 9 bases left between them. The CDR3 consists of 11 residues. Germline loops: CDR1 SEHNR, CDR2 FQNEAQ (reference sequence). CDR3 protein: CASTPGTEAFF. For the CDR3, the DNA is TGTGCCAGTACCCCGGGCACTGAAGCTTTCTTT.

This chain uses TRBV7-9 with TRBJ2-3; D is perhaps TRBD2 (6 bases). Germline V gene data show CDR1 as SEHNR and CDR2 as FQNEAQ (reference sequence). Trimming pared 4 bases from V and 0 bases from J, leaving 11 bases between. This CDR3 is built from 15 residues. The CDR3 reads CASSSTSSSTDTQYF. The CDR3 coding sequence is TGTGCCAGCAGCTCCACTAGCAGCAGCACAGATACGCAGTATTTT.

This clonotype has only a few counts. The chain recombines TRBV12-3 or TRBV12-4 with TRBJ2-3; D gene uncertain. The CDR3 length is 17 residues. The V and J ends lost 5 bases and 1 base respectively, with 19 bases between them. The CDR3 reads CASSPGFGLGGTDTQYF. The DNA of the CDR3 is TGTGCCAGCAGTCCCGGTTTCGGGCTGGGTGGCACAGATACGCAGTATTTT.

The rearrangement links TRBV20-1 to TRBJ1-1; possible D gene TRBD1, 6 bases. The CDR3 contains 14 residues. Trimming pared 6 bases from V and 3 bases from J, leaving 17 bases between. Germline V lookup: CDR1 DFQATT, CDR2 SNEGSKA (reference sequence). The CDR3: CSANPGARDTEAFF. The DNA of the CDR3 is TGCAGTGCCAACCCGGGGGCGAGGGACACTGAAGCTTTCTTT.

The rearrangement joins TRBV5-6 to TRBJ2-1, with no clear D. The V end was cut by 3 bases, the J end by 4 bases, with 11 bases between. The CDR3 consists of 14 residues. Germline V gene lookup returns CDR1 SGHDT and CDR2 YYEEEE. Here the CDR3 reads CASSSGATYNEQFF. Here the CDR3 DNA reads TGTGCCAGCAGCTCGGGTGCAACATACAATGAGCAGTTCTTC.

This sequence joins TRBV5-1 and TRBJ1-1; a weak D match, TRBD1 (6 bases). CDR1 SGHRS and CDR2 YFSETQ come from the germline V gene. This CDR3 contains 13 residues. V lost 7 bases, J lost 5 bases, and 15 bases lay in between. Written as DNA, the CDR3 is TGCGCCAGCGGATCAGGGGCGGGTACTGAAGCTTTCTTT. It codes for CASGSGAGTEAFF. The full variable domain, its missing parts supplied by reference TRBV5-1 and TRBJ1-1, is KAGVTQTPRYLIKTRGQQVTLSCSPISGHRSVSWYQQTPGQGLQFLFEYFSETQRNKGNFPGRFSGRQFSNSRSEMNVSTLELGDSALYLCASGSGAGTEAFFGQGTRLTVV.

This chain links TRBV5-6 with TRBJ2-1, with 9 bases identical to TRBD2. The trim removed 2 bases at V and 8 bases at J, leaving 8 bases unmatched. This CDR3 contains 15 residues. Germline loops: CDR1 SGHDT, CDR2 YYEEEE. This CDR3 is CASSFGTSYGDEQFF. CDR3 DNA: TGTGCCAGCAGCTTCGGGACTAGCTACGGGGATGAGCAGTTCTTC.

This clonotype was found a few times. The chain has TRBV10-3 and TRBJ1-6, with D perhaps matching TRBD1 (5 bases). V was clipped by 10 bases and J by 7 bases, with 11 bases between them. The CDR3 runs to 12 residues. Germline CDR1 reads ENHRY; CDR2 reads SYGVKD. As DNA, the CDR3 is TGTGCCACCGGGGGAGGGAATTCACCCCTCCACTTT. It yields the protein CATGGGNSPLHF.

The CDR3 spells CASMGEIKNEQFF. The CDR3 DNA sequence: TGTGCCAGCATGGGGGAGATAAAAAATGAGCAGTTCTTC. The chain is built from TRBV7-6 and TRBJ2-1; D tentatively fits TRBD1 or TRBD2 (5 bases each). CDR3 length: 13 residues. CDR1 and CDR2 from the germline V gene are SGHVS and FNYEAQ. Between the trimmed V and J ends, which lost 7 bases and 7 bases, there was a span of 14 bases.

This clonotype was detected once. The rearrangement joins TRBV15 to TRBJ2-2; D not resolved. Germline loops: CDR1 LNHNV, CDR2 YYDKDF (reference sequence). The V end lost 1 base, the J end lost 6 bases, and 12 bases lay between the germline ends. The CDR3 extends over 15 amino acids. The DNA for the CDR3 is TGTGCCACCAGCAGAGCGGCACTGTCGGCCGGGGAGCTGTTTTTT. Protein: CATSRAALSAGELFF. The variable domain in full, with the rest retrieved from reference TRBV15 and TRBJ2-2, is DAMVIQNPRYQVTQFGKPVTLSCSQTLNHNVMYWYQQKSSQAPKLLFHYYDKDFNNEADTPDNFQSRRPNTSFCFLDIRSPGLGDTAMYLCATSRAALSAGELFFGEGSRLTVL.

This clonotype was recorded a few times. The chain uses TRBV28 and TRBJ2-1; D is unresolved. The length of the CDR3 is 15 residues. CDR1 is MDHEN, CDR2 SYDVKM, per germline. Trimming took 5 bases from V and 0 from J, leaving 11 bases between them. The CDR3: CASSPPKRSYNEQFF. The CDR3, as DNA: TGTGCCAGCAGTCCCCCTAAGCGCTCCTACAATGAGCAGTTCTTC.

The chain joins TRBV15 to TRBJ2-3; 8 nucleotides match TRBD2. After removal of 6 bases from V and 1 base from J, the junction contained 3 bases not matched to a gene. The CDR3 spans 14 residues. Germline V gives CDR1 LNHNV, CDR2 YYDKDF (reference sequence). Written as DNA, the CDR3 is TGTGCCACCAGATTGACTAGCGGCACAGATACGCAGTATTTT. Translation gives CATRLTSGTDTQYF.

The sample holds a few counts of this clonotype. The gene calls are TRBV20-1 and TRBJ1-1; D remains ambiguous. This CDR3 contains 14 residues. Germline CDR1 DFQATT, CDR2 SNEGSKA (reference sequence). Trimming took 0 bases from V and 3 from J, leaving 11 bases between them. CDR3 residues: CSARDRLGYTEAFF. Here the CDR3 DNA reads TGCAGTGCTAGAGATCGCCTGGGGTACACTGAAGCTTTCTTT.

This clonotype was counted between two and nine times. V is TRBV5-1 and J is TRBJ1-1; D is unresolved. Germline V lookup: CDR1 SGHRS, CDR2 YFSETQ. The CDR3 sequence is 13 residues long. V lost 2 bases to trimming and J lost 7 bases, with 12 bases between them. The CDR3 spells CASSLYVGGEAFF. The CDR3 DNA follows: TGCGCCAGCAGCTTATACGTCGGTGGTGAAGCTTTCTTT.

Only a few counts were recorded for this clonotype. The chain has TRBV4-1 and TRBJ1-2; D is perhaps TRBD1 (5 bases). Germline loops: CDR1 MGHRA, CDR2 YSYEKL. The CDR3 loop spans 20 amino acids. Trimming left V 4 bases short and J 4 bases short, with 31 bases between. CDR3 sequence: CASSPRQLLMLTPVFYGYTF. The CDR3, as DNA: TGCGCCAGCAGCCCCAGACAGCTTCTTATGCTTACTCCCGTATTCTATGGCTACACCTTC.

This clonotype was found a few times. V is TRBV19 and J is TRBJ2-1, with D possibly matching TRBD1 (6 bases). CDR3 size: 16 residues. Trimming left V 3 bases short and J 0 bases short, with 12 bases between. Germline V gene data show CDR1 as LNHDA and CDR2 as SQIVND (reference sequence). The CDR3 DNA is TGTGCCAGTAGTATGGGGGCAGGGGTCTCCTACAATGAGCAGTTCTTC. Its translation is CASSMGAGVSYNEQFF.

This clonotype was observed a few times. The J gene is TRBJ2-1, the V gene TRBV20-1; TRBD2 matches at 8 bases. With V trimmed by 0 bases and J by 3 bases, 4 bases remained unmatched. Germline CDR1 DFQATT, CDR2 SNEGSKA (reference sequence). The CDR3 runs to 15 residues. This CDR3 is CSARERLASYNEQFF. The CDR3 coding sequence is TGCAGTGCTAGAGAGCGACTAGCGAGCTACAATGAGCAGTTCTTC.

This clonotype was counted a single time. The J gene is TRBJ2-6, the V gene TRBV6-1; no clear D. Trimming removed 3 bases at V and 4 bases at J, with 13 bases between. The germline CDR1 and CDR2 sequences are MNHNS and SASEGT. This CDR3 is built from 16 residues. The CDR3 sequence: CASSERRQAGANVLTF. CDR3 DNA sequence: TGTGCCAGCAGTGAGAGAAGGCAAGCCGGGGCCAACGTCCTGACTTTC.

The rearrangement uses TRBV7-9 and TRBJ2-1; 8 nucleotides line up with TRBD2. The length of the CDR3 is 14 residues. CDR1 is SEHNR and CDR2 is FQNEAQ in the germline V gene (reference sequence). The trim removed 7 bases at V and 9 bases at J, leaving 11 bases unmatched. As DNA, the CDR3 is TGTGCCAGCAACGGGGGGGGCCGGTTAGGTGAGCAGTTCTTC. Amino acids: CASNGGGRLGEQFF. Together with reference TRBV7-9 and TRBJ2-1, the CDR3 gives the full variable domain: DTGVSQNPRHKITKRGQNVTFRCDPISEHNRLYWYRQTLGQGPEFLTYFQNEAQLEKSRLLSDRFSAERPKGSFSTLEIQRTEQGDSAMYLCASNGGGRLGEQFFGPGTRLTVL.

This clonotype was observed at least ten times. The rearrangement links TRBV29-1 to TRBJ2-7; 7 positions agree with TRBD1. Looked up from germline, CDR1 is SQVTM and CDR2 is ANQGSEA. The V and J ends lost 4 bases and 4 bases, in that order; junction bases with no gene match: 10. CDR3 size: 14 residues. In DNA, the CDR3 is TGCAGCGTTGGGGTTACAGGGGTGGAGTACGAGCAGTACTTC. Its translation is CSVGVTGVEYEQYF.

The chain links TRBV5-1 to TRBJ2-5; TRBD1 matches 8 bases. From germline, CDR1 is SGHRS and CDR2 YFSETQ. With 3 bases clipped from V and 1 base from J, the junction kept 5 bases outside the gene matches. The CDR3 spans 15 residues. The CDR3 loop reads CASSSVTGGQETQYF. The DNA for the CDR3 is TGCGCCAGCAGCTCGGTCACAGGGGGCCAAGAGACCCAGTACTTC.

There are a few counts of this clonotype. The chain combines TRBV5-1 with TRBJ2-7, with 13 bases fitting TRBD2. Germline CDR1 SGHRS, CDR2 YFSETQ. Trimming cost V 2 bases and J 3 bases; bases outside gene matches: 8. The CDR3 has 17 amino acids. The CDR3 nucleotides are TGCGCCAGCAGCTTAGGAACCGGGACTAGCGGGATCTACGAGCAGTACTTC. Translated, it gives CASSLGTGTSGIYEQYF. Combining the CDR3 with reference TRBV5-1 and TRBJ2-7 gives the whole variable domain KAGVTQTPRYLIKTRGQQVTLSCSPISGHRSVSWYQQTPGQGLQFLFEYFSETQRNKGNFPGRFSGRQFSNSRSEMNVSTLELGDSALYLCASSLGTGTSGIYEQYFGPGTRLTVT.

This clonotype has more than one count but fewer than ten. The chain carries TRBV2 and TRBJ1-2, with D unresolved. V lost 3 bases and J 0 bases, leaving 8 bases between the germline ends. The CDR3 has 14 amino acids. Germline lookup yields CDR1 SNHLY and CDR2 FYNNEI. Here the CDR3 reads CASSEAAANYGYTF. CDR3 nucleotides: TGTGCCAGCAGTGAGGCTGCTGCTAACTATGGCTACACCTTC.

V usage is TRBV12-3 or TRBV12-4 and J usage is TRBJ1-5; no definite D call. The V end was cut by 1 base, the J end by 4 bases, with 8 bases between. There are 14 residues in the CDR3. The CDR3 reads CASSLGQTNQPQHF. DNA of the CDR3: TGTGCCAGCAGTTTAGGGCAGACGAATCAGCCCCAGCATTTT.

The CDR3: CSPGTPNTGELFF. In nucleotides, the CDR3 is TGCAGCCCCGGGACTCCGAACACCGGGGAGCTGTTTTTT. The chain recombines TRBV29-1 with TRBJ2-2, with D possibly TRBD2 on 6 matching bases. The CDR3 is made up of 13 amino acids. Per germline, CDR1 SQVTM and CDR2 ANQGSEA. Trimming took 8 bases from V and 0 from J, leaving 10 bases between them.

Turning to this clonotype: The junction departs from the called germline gene at one end, perhaps through a read error. The chain joins TRBV28 to TRBJ1-5; D is possibly TRBD1 (5 bases). The CDR3 is 16 residues long. The germline gives CDR1 MDHEN, CDR2 SYDVKM. The CDR3 DNA sequence: TGTGCCAGCATTTTATGGGGAGGGGCGGGCAATCAGCCCCAGCATTTT. It translates to CASILWGGAGNQPQHF.

This clonotype showed up just a few times. V gene TRBV5-1 combines with J gene TRBJ1-4; possibly TRBD1 for D (6 bases). V lost 5 bases, J lost 1 base, and 9 bases lay in between. The CDR3 totals 14 residues. Germline assignment: CDR1 SGHRS and CDR2 YFSETQ. Here the CDR3 reads CASRKGGTNEKLFF. The DNA for the CDR3 is TGCGCCAGCAGAAAGGGGGGAACTAATGAAAAACTGTTTTTT.

This clonotype occurred a few times. This chain joins TRBV20-1 and TRBJ2-4; 10 bases align to TRBD1. The junction had 6 bases not matched to a gene; V was cut back by 6 bases and J by 1 base. This CDR3 spans 15 amino acids. Germline lookup yields CDR1 DFQATT and CDR2 SNEGSKA (reference sequence). CDR3 coding DNA: TGCAGTGCAACGGGACAGGGGTACGCCAAAAACATTCAGTACTTC. Amino acid sequence: CSATGQGYAKNIQYF.

A single count supports this clonotype. The CDR3 DNA sequence: TGTGCCAGCAGCATGACACAGGGTTTCGACGAGCAGTACTTC. The encoded protein is CASSMTQGFDEQYF. This rearrangement joins TRBV12-3 or TRBV12-4 to TRBJ2-7, with a possible D match to TRBD1 (6 bases). V was clipped by 6 bases and J by 5 bases, with 17 bases between them. This CDR3 comprises 14 residues.